This T cell receptor (beta chain) is from a study of blood T cell repertoires in COVID-19. Study-level background: Samples taken during acute and convalescent COVID-19 were collected in the United States, Italy and Spain.

Authors' data handling: For nucleated cells, counts were estimated from reference gene primer amplification. Sequencing used immunoSEQ multiplex PCR; TCRdb keeps in-frame clones, though not all of them. The V and J calls and clone size are taken from that table; D and trimming were inferred from the DNA. Among 150,000 to 200,000 clones listed, 88% were seen once. The clonotype originates from a woman aged 25 to 39 with acute or convalescent COVID-19. The specimen was peripheral blood.

CDR3 sequence (DNA): TGTGCCAGCAGCTTAGGGCCAGGGTCTGAAGCTTTCTTT. Protein sequence: CASSLGPGSEAFF. This chain uses TRBV11-2 with TRBJ1-1, with D perhaps matching TRBD1 (5 bases). Germline-derived CDR1 and CDR2 are SGHAT and FQNNGV. V was cut by 1 base and J by 6 bases, with 9 bases left in between. The CDR3 loop spans 13 amino acids.